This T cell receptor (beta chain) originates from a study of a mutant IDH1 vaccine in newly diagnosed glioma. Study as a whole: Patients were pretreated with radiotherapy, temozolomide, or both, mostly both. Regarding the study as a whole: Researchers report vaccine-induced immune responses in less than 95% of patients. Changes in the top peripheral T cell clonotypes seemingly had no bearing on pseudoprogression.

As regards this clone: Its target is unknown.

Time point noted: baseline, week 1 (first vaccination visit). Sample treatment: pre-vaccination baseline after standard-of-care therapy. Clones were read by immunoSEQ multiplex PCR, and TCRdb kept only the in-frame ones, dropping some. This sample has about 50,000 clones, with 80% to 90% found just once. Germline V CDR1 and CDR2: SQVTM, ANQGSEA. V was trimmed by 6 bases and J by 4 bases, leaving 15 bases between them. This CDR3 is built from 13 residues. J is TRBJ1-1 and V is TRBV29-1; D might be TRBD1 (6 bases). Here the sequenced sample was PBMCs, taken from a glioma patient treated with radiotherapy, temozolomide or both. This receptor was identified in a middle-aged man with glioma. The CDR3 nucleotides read TGCAGCGTGGACAGCGCCGGAGGCACTGAAGCTTTCTTT. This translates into CSVDSAGGTEAFF.